Shown below are 4 T cell receptor beta chains from a single sample sequenced in a study of blood T cell repertoires in COVID-19. Generated by immunoSEQ multiplex PCR, the TCRdb table keeps only in-frame clones and is missing some. Among some 290,000 clones listed, about nine tenths were seen once. The specimen sequenced was peripheral blood. The receptors were sampled from a woman younger than 45 with COVID-19, enrolled during active disease.

The chain links TRBV2 to TRBJ2-2, with unresolved D. Germline CDR1 is SNHLY and CDR2 is FYNNEI. The germline V and J ends were trimmed by 1 base and 7 bases, with 10 bases remaining between them. The CDR3 totals 14 residues. The CDR3 DNA follows: TGTGCCAGCAGTGAAGTCGGGTTGGGCGGGGAGCTGTTTTTT. It yields the protein CASSEVGLGGELFF.

V usage is TRBV13 and J usage is TRBJ2-2; D may be TRBD2 (5 bases). Looked up from germline, CDR1 is PRHDT and CDR2 is FYEKMQ (reference sequence). V was pared by 5 bases and J by 6 bases, with 25 bases between. This CDR3 has 18 residues. DNA of the CDR3: TGTGCCAGCAGCCCCCCACCGCGGGTAGCTGCTAAGTCCGGGGAGCTGTTTTTT. Its protein is CASSPPPRVAAKSGELFF.

The chain carries TRBV9 and TRBJ2-3, with 8 bases that match TRBD2. V was pared by 4 bases and J by 2 bases, with 15 bases of the junction left unmatched. Germline assignment: CDR1 SGDLS and CDR2 YYNGEE. The CDR3 has 18 residues. The CDR3 region has the DNA TGTGCCAGCAGCTTCCGGGGGCGGGAGGACGGGCCCACAGATACGCAGTATTTT. Its protein product is CASSFRGREDGPTDTQYF.

V is TRBV5-6 and J is TRBJ1-6; TRBD1 is a possible D gene (5 bases). CDR3 length equals 18 residues. CDR1 and CDR2 from the germline V gene are SGHDT and YYEEEE. V was shortened by 4 bases and J by 4 bases, with 21 bases between the two germline ends. The chain's CDR3 is CASSLSYTGVEYNSPLHF. DNA of the CDR3: TGTGCCAGCAGCCTATCCTATACGGGGGTGGAGTATAATTCACCCCTCCACTTT.